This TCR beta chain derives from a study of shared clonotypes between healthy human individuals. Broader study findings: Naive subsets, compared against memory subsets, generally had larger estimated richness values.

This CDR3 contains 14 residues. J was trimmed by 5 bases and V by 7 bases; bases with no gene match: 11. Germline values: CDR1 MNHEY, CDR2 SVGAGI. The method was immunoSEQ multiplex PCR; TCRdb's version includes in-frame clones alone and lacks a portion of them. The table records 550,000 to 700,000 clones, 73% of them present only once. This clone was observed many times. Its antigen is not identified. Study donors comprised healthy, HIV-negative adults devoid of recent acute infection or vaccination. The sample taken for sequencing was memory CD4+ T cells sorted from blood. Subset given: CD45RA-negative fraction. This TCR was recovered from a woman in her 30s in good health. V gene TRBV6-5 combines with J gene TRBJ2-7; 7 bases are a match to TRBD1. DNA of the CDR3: TGTGCCAGCACAGGAGCCAGACAGGGTCACGAGCAGTACTTC. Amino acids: CASTGARQGHEQYF.